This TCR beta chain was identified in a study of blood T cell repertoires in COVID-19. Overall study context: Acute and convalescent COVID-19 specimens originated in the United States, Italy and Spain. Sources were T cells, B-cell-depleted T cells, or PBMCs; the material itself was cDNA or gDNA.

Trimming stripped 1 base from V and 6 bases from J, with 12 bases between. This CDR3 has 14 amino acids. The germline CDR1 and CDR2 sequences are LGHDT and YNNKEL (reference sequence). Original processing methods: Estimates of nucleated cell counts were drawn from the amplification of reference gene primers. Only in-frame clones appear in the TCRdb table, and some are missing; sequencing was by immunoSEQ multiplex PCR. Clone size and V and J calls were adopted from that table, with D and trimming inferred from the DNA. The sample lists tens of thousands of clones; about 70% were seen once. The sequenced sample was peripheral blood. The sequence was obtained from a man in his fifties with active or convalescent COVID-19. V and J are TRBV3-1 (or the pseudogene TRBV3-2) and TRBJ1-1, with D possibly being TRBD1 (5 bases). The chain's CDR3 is CASSQGGGVAEAFF. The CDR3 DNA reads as TGTGCCAGCAGCCAAGGGGGAGGGGTCGCTGAAGCTTTCTTT.